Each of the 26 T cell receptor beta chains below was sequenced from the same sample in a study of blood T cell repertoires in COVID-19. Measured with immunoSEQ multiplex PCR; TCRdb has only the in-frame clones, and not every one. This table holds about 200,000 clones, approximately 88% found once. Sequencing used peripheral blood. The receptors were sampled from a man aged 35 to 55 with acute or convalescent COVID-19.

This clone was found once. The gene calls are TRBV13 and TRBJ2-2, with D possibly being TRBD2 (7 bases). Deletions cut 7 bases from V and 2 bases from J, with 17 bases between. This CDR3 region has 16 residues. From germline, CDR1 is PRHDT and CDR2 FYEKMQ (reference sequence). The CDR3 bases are TGTGCCAGCACCAGATCGGGGGGCCGTAACACCGGGGAGCTGTTTTTT. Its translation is CASTRSGGRNTGELFF.

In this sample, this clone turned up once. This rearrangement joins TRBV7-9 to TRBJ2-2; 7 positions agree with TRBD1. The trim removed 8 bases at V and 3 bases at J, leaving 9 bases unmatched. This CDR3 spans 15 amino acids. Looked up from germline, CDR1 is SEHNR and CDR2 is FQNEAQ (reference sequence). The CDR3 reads CASGQGDVHTGELFF. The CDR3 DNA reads TGTGCCAGCGGCCAGGGGGATGTTCACACCGGGGAGCTGTTTTTT.

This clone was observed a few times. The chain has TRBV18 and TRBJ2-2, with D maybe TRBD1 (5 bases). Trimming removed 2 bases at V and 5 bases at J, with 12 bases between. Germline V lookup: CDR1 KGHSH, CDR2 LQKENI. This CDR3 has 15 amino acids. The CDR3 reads CASSPAPTGTGELFF. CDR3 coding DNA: TGTGCCAGCTCACCAGCCCCTACAGGTACCGGGGAGCTGTTTTTT.

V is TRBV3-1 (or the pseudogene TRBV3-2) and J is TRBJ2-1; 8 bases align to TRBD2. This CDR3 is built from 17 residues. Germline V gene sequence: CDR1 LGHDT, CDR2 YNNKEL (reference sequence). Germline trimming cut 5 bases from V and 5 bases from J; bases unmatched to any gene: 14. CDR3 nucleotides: TGTGCCAGCAGCACCCAAACTAGCGGAAGGGGAAACAATGAGCAGTTCTTC. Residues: CASSTQTSGRGNNEQFF.

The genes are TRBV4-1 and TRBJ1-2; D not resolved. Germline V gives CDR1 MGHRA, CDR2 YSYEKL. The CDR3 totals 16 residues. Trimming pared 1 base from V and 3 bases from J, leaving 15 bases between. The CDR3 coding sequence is TGCGCCAGCAGCCAAGTCGGGAGACTGGTTTACTATGGCTACACCTTC. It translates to CASSQVGRLVYYGYTF.

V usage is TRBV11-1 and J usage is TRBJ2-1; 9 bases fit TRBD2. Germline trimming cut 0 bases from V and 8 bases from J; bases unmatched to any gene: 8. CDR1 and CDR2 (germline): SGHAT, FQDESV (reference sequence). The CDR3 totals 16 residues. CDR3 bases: TGTGCCAGCAGCTTAGCGAAGGGCGGGAGGGTGGATGAGCAGTTCTTC. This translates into CASSLAKGGRVDEQFF.

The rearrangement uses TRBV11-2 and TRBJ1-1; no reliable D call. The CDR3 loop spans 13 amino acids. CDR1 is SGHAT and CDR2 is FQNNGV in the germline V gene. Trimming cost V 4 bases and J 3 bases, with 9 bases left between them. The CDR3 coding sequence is TGTGCCAGCAGCTCGGGGAAGTACACTGAAGCTTTCTTT. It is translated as CASSSGKYTEAFF.

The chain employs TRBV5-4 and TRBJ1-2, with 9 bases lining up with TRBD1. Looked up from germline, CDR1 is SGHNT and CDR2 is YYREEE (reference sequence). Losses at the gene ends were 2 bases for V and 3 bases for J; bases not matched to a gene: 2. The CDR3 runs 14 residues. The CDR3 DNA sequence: TGTGCCAGCAGCTTACAGGGGGCGGACTATGGCTACACCTTC. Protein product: CASSLQGADYGYTF. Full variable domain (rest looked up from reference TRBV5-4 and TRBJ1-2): ETGVTQSPTHLIKTRGQQVTLRCSSQSGHNTVSWYQQALGQGPQFIFQYYREEENGRGNFPPRFSGLQFPNYSSELNVNALELDDSALYLCASSLQGADYGYTFGSGTRLTVV.

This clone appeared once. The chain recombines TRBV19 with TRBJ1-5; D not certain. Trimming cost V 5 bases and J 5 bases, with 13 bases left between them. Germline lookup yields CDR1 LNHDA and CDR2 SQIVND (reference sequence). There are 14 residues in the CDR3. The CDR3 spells CASSSPSGHQPQHF. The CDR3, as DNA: TGTGCCAGTAGTTCTCCTAGCGGGCATCAGCCCCAGCATTTT. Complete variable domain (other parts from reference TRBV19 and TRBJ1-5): DGGITQSPKYLFRKEGQNVTLSCEQNLNHDAMYWYRQDPGQGLRLIYYSQIVNDFQKGDIAEGYSVSREKKESFPLTVTSAQKNPTAFYLCASSSPSGHQPQHFGDGTRLSIL.

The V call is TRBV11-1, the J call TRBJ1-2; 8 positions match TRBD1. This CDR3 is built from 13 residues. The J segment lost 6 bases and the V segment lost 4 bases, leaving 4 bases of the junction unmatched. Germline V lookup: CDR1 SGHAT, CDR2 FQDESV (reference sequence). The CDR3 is CASSSDRADGYTF. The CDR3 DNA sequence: TGTGCCAGCAGCTCGGACAGGGCGGATGGCTACACCTTC.

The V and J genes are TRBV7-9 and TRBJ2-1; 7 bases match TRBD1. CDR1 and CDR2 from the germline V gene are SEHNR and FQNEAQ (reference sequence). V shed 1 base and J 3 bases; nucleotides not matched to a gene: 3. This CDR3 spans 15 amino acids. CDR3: CASSLGAGGYNEQFF. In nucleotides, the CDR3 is TGTGCCAGCAGCTTAGGGGCAGGGGGCTACAATGAGCAGTTCTTC.

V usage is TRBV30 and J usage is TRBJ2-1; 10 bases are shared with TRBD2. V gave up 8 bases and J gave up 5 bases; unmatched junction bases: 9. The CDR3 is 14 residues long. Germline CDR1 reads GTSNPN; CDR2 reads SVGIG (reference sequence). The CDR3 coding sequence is TGTGCCACAAGTAGCGGGAGGTTCGACAATGAGCAGTTCTTC. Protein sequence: CATSSGRFDNEQFF.

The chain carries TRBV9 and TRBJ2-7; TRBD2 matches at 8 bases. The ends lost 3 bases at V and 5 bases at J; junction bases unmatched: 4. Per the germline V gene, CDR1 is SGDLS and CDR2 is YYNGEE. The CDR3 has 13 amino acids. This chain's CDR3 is CASSAGGGHEQYF. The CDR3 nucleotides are TGTGCCAGCAGCGCGGGAGGGGGGCACGAGCAGTACTTC.

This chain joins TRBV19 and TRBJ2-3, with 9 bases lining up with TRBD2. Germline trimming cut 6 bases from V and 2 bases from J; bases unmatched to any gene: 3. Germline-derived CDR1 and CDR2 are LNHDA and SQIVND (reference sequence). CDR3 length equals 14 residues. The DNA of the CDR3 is TGTGCCAGTAGAGGACTAGCGTTCACAGATACGCAGTATTTT. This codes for CASRGLAFTDTQYF. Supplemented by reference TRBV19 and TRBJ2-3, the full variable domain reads DGGITQSPKYLFRKEGQNVTLSCEQNLNHDAMYWYRQDPGQGLRLIYYSQIVNDFQKGDIAEGYSVSREKKESFPLTVTSAQKNPTAFYLCASRGLAFTDTQYFGPGTRLTVL.

DNA of the CDR3: TGTGCCAGTAGTTCCGGACAGATTAATTCTGGAAACACCATATATTTT. Amino acid sequence: CASSSGQINSGNTIYF. The rearrangement uses TRBV19 and TRBJ1-3; tentatively, D is TRBD1 (6 bases). V gave up 5 bases and J gave up 1 base, with 15 bases separating them. Germline lookup yields CDR1 LNHDA and CDR2 SQIVND (reference sequence). The CDR3 sequence is 16 residues long.

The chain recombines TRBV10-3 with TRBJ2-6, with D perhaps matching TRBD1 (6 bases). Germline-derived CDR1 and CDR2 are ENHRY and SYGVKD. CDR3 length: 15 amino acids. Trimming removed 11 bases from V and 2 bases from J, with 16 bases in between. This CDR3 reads CASRGGRTGANVLTF. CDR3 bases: TGTGCCTCGAGAGGGGGTCGGACTGGGGCCAACGTCCTGACTTTC.

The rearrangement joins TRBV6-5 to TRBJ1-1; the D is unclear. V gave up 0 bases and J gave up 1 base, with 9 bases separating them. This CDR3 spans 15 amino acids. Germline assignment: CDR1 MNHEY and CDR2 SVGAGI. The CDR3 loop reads CASSYSRQKNTEAFF. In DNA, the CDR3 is TGTGCCAGCAGTTACTCGAGGCAGAAGAACACTGAAGCTTTCTTT.

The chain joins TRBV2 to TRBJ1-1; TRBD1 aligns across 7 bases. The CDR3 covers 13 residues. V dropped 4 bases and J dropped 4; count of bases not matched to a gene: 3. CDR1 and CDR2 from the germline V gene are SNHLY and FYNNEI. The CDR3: CASSGPGGTEAFF. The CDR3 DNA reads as TGTGCCAGCAGTGGGCCAGGGGGCACTGAAGCTTTCTTT.

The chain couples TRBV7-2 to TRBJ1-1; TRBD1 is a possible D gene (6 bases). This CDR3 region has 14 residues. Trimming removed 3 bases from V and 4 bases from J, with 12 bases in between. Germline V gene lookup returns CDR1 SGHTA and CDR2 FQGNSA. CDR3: CASSFLTGFTEAFF. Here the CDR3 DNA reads TGTGCCAGCAGCTTCCTCACAGGGTTCACTGAAGCTTTCTTT.

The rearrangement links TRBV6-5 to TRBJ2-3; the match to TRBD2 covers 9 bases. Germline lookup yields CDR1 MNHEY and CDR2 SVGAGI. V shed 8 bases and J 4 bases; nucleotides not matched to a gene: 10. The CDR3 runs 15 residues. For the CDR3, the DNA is TGTGCCAGCGGCCGGGGGGCGGGAGGGGCAGATACGCAGTATTTT. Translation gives CASGRGAGGADTQYF.

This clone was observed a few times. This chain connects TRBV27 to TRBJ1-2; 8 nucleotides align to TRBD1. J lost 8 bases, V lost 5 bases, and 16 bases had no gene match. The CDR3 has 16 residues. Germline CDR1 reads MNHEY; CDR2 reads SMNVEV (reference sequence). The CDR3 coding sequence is TGTGCCAGCAGTCCGGTACGGACAGGGACAGACAGGGGCTACACCTTC. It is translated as CASSPVRTGTDRGYTF.

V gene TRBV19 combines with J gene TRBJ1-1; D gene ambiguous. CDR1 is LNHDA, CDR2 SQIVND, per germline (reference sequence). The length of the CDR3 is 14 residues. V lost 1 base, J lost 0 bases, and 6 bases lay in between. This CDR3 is CASSIGTLNTEAFF. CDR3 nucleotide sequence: TGTGCCAGTAGTATAGGCACATTGAACACTGAAGCTTTCTTT.

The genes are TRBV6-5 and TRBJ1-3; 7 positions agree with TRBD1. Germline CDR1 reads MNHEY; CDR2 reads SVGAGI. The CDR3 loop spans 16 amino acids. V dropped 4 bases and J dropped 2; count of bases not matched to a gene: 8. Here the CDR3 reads CASSFSPTGTGNTIYF. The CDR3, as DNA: TGTGCCAGCAGTTTCTCGCCGACAGGGACTGGAAACACCATATATTTT.

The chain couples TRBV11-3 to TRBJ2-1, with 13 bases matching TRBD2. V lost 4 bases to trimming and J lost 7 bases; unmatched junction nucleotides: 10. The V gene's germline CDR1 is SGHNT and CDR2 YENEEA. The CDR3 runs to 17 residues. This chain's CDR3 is CASSSRAGLAGSNEQFF. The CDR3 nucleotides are TGTGCCAGCAGCTCACGAGCGGGACTAGCGGGGTCGAATGAGCAGTTCTTC. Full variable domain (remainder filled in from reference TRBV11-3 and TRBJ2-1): EAGVVQSPRYKIIEKKQPVAFWCNPISGHNTLYWYLQNLGQGPELLIRYENEEAVDDSQLPKDRFSAERLKGVDSTLKIQPAELGDSAVYLCASSSRAGLAGSNEQFFGPGTRLTVL.

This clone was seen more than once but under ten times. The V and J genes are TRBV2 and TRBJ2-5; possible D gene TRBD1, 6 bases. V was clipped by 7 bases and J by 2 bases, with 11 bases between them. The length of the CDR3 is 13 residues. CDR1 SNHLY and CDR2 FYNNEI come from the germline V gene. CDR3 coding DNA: TGTGCCAGCATGCCCGGACAGCAAGAGACCCAGTACTTC. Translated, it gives CASMPGQQETQYF.

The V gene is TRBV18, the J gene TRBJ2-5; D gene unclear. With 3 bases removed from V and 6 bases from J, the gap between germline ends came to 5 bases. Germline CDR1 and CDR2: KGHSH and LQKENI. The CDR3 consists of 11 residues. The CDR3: CASSPGQTQYF. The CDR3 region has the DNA TGTGCCAGCTCACCTGGCCAGACCCAGTACTTC. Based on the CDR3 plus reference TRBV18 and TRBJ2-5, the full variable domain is NAGVMQNPRHLVRRRGQEARLRCSPMKGHSHVYWYRQLPEEGLKFMVYLQKENIIDESGMPKERFSAEFPKEGPSILRIQQVVRGDSAAYFCASSPGQTQYFGPGTRLLVL.